Listed below are T cell receptor beta chains from one sample, sequenced in a study of blood T cell repertoires in COVID-19. Repertoires were generated with immunoSEQ multiplex PCR, while TCRdb's copy carries only in-frame clones and drops some. The sample yields 60,000 to 80,000 clones, around 84% seen once. Sequencing was performed on peripheral blood. Receptors originate from a man in his sixties or seventies with acute or convalescent COVID-19. The CDR3 runs from the conserved cysteine through the conserved F or W. The order of the fields is V gene, clone size, J gene, D gene, CDR3 protein, CDR3 DNA. D genes are given only for firm matches. Clone size is stated in some rows and not others, as once, few, many or a class when expanded.

v_gene: TRBV2; abundance: -; j_gene: TRBJ1-2; d_gene: -; CDR3aa: CASSTTVVHGYTF; CDR3nt: TGTGCCAGCTCAACTACGGTCGTTCATGGCTACACCTTC
v_gene: TRBV18; abundance: -; j_gene: TRBJ2-2; d_gene: -; CDR3aa: CASSPQRSKNTGELFF; CDR3nt: TGTGCCAGCTCACCGCAGAGGTCAAAGAACACCGGGGAGCTGTTTTTT
v_gene: TRBV3-1/TRBV3-2; abundance: -; j_gene: TRBJ2-1; d_gene: -; CDR3aa: CASSQARAEQFF; CDR3nt: TGTGCCAGCAGCCAAGCGAGGGCTGAGCAGTTCTTC
v_gene: TRBV27; abundance: once; j_gene: TRBJ1-5; d_gene: TRBD1; CDR3aa: CASSLSIWTGPNQPQHF; CDR3nt: TGTGCCAGCAGTTTATCAATATGGACAGGGCCAAATCAGCCCCAGCATTTT
v_gene: TRBV27; abundance: -; j_gene: TRBJ1-4; d_gene: -; CDR3aa: CASRLSPTGLNEKLFF; CDR3nt: TGTGCCAGCAGACTATCCCCCACAGGCCTTAATGAAAAACTGTTTTTT
v_gene: TRBV28; abundance: -; j_gene: TRBJ2-7; d_gene: TRBD2; CDR3aa: CASSLGLAGYEQYF; CDR3nt: TGTGCCAGCAGTTTGGGACTAGCGGGGTACGAGCAGTACTTC
v_gene: TRBV6-5; abundance: -; j_gene: TRBJ2-3; d_gene: TRBD2; CDR3aa: CASSYSTSGGTDTQYF; CDR3nt: TGTGCCAGCAGTTACTCCACTAGCGGGGGGACAGATACGCAGTATTTT
v_gene: TRBV28; abundance: -; j_gene: TRBJ2-3; d_gene: -; CDR3aa: CASSFQRFTDTQYF; CDR3nt: TGTGCCAGCAGTTTCCAGAGGTTCACAGATACGCAGTATTTT
v_gene: TRBV7-8; abundance: -; j_gene: TRBJ2-1; d_gene: TRBD1; CDR3aa: CASSAQGAQTYNEQFF; CDR3nt: TGTGCCAGCAGCGCACAGGGGGCTCAAACCTACAATGAGCAGTTCTTC
v_gene: TRBV5-8; abundance: -; j_gene: TRBJ1-5; d_gene: -; CDR3aa: CASSFSPGNQPQHF; CDR3nt: TGTGCCAGCAGCTTCTCCCCGGGCAATCAGCCCCAGCATTTT
v_gene: TRBV6-4; abundance: -; j_gene: TRBJ1-5; d_gene: TRBD1; CDR3aa: CASSEAGGNQPQHF; CDR3nt: TGTGCCAGCAGTGAGGCAGGGGGTAATCAGCCCCAGCATTTT
v_gene: TRBV18; abundance: -; j_gene: TRBJ2-2; d_gene: -; CDR3aa: CASSPRFGGMGAGELFF; CDR3nt: TGTGCCAGCTCACCAAGATTCGGCGGGATGGGGGCCGGGGAGCTGTTTTTT